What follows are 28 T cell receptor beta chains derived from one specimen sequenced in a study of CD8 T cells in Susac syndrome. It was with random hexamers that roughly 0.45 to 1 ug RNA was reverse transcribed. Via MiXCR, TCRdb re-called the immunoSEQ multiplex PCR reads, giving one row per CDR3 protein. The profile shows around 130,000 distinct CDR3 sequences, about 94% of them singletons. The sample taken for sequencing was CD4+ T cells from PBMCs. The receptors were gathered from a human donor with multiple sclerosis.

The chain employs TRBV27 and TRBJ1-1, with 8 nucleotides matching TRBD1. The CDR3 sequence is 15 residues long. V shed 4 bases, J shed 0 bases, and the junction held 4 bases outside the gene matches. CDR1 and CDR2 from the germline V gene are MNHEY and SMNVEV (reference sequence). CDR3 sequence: CASSWRQGLNTEAFF. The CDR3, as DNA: TGTGCCAGCAGTTGGCGACAGGGGCTGAACACTGAAGCTTTCTTT.

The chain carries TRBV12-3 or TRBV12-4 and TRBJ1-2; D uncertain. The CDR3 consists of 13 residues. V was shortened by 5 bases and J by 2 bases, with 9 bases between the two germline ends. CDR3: CASSPDGNYGYTF. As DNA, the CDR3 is TGTGCCAGCAGTCCAGACGGGAACTATGGCTACACCTTC.

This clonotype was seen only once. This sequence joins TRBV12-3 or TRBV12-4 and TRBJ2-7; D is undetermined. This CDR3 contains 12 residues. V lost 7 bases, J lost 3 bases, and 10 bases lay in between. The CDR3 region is CASTLGVYEQYF. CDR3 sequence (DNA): TGTGCCAGCACCCTCGGAGTCTACGAGCAGTACTTC.

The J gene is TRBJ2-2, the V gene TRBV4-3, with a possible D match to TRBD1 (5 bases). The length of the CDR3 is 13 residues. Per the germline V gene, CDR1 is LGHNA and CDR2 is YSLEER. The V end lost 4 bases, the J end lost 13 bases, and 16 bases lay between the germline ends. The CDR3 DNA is TGCGCCAGCAGCCCCCTATATAGGGGCCGGCTGTTTTTT. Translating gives CASSPLYRGRLFF.

The CDR3 DNA follows: TGTGCCAGCAGCTTAGCGGGGGCCGCTGAAGCTTTCTTT. Its translation: CASSLAGAAEAFF. The V and J genes are TRBV7-2 and TRBJ1-1; D may be TRBD1 (6 bases). V dropped 0 bases and J dropped 6 bases, with 8 bases sitting between them. There are 13 residues in the CDR3. Germline V CDR1 and CDR2: SGHTA, FQGNSA. The whole variable domain, filled in from reference TRBV7-2 and TRBJ1-1, reads GAGVSQSPSNKVTEKGKDVELRCDPISGHTALYWYRQSLGQGLEFLIYFQGNSAPDKSGLPSDRFSAERTGGSVSTLTIQRTQQEDSAVYLCASSLAGAAEAFFGQGTRLTVV.

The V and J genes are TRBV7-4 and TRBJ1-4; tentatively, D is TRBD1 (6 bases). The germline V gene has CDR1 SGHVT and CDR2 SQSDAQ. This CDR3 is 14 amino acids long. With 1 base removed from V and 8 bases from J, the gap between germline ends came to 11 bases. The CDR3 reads CASSLEQGREKLFF. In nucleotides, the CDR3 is TGTGCCAGCAGCTTAGAACAGGGACGCGAAAAACTGTTTTTT.

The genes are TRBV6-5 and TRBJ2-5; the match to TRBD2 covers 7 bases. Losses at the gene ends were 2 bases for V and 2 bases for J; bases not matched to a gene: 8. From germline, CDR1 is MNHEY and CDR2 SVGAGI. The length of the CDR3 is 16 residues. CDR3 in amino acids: CASSYLPGGSQETQYF. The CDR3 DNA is TGTGCCAGCAGTTACCTGCCCGGGGGGAGTCAAGAGACCCAGTACTTC.

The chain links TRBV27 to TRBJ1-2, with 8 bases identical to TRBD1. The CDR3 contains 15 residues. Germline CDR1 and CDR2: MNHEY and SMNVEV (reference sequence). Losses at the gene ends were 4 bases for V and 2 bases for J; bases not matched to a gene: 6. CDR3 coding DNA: TGTGCCAGCAGTTCCCGGACAGGGCAAAACTATGGCTACACCTTC. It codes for CASSSRTGQNYGYTF.

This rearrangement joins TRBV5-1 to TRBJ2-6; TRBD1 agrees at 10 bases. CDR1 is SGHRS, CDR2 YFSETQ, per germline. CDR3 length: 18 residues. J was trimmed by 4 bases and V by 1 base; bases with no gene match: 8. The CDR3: CASSLLPDRGSGANVLTF. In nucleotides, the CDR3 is TGCGCCAGCAGCTTGCTCCCGGACAGGGGGTCCGGGGCCAACGTCCTGACTTTC.

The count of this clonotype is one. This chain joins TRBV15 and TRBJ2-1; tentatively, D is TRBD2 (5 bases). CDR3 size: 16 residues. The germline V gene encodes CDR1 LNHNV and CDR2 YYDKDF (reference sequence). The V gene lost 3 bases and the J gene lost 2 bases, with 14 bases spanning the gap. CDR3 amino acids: CATSSRSAGAYNEQFF. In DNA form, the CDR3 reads TGTGCCACCAGCAGTAGAAGTGCGGGCGCCTACAATGAGCAGTTCTTC.

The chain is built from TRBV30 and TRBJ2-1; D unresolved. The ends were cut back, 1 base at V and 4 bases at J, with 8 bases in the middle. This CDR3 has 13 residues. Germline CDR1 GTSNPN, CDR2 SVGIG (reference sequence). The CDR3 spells CAWSGTVYNEQFF. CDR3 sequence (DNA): TGTGCCTGGAGTGGGACGGTATACAATGAGCAGTTCTTC.

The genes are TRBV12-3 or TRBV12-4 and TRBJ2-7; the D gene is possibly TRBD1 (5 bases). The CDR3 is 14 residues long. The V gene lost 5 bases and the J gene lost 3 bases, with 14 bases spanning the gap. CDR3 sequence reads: CASSRTTQFYEQYF. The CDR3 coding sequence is TGTGCCAGCAGTCGGACAACCCAATTCTACGAGCAGTACTTC.

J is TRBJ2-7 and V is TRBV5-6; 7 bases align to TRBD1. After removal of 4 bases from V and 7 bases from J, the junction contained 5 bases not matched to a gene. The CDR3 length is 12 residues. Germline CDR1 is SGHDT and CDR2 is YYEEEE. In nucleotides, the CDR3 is TGTGCCAGCAGCCGGACAGGAAGGGAGCAGTACTTC. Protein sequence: CASSRTGREQYF.

The CDR3 spells CATSLPIPGLGQETQYF. The CDR3, as DNA: TGTGCCACCAGCCTCCCGATTCCGGGGCTCGGCCAAGAGACCCAGTACTTC. The rearrangement uses TRBV15 and TRBJ2-5; D tentatively reads TRBD1 or TRBD2 (5 bases each). Between the trimmed V and J ends, which lost 5 bases and 1 base, there was a span of 20 bases. Germline loops: CDR1 LNHNV, CDR2 YYDKDF (reference sequence). The CDR3 is 17 amino acids. Complete variable domain (other parts from reference TRBV15 and TRBJ2-5): DAMVIQNPRYQVTQFGKPVTLSCSQTLNHNVMYWYQQKSSQAPKLLFHYYDKDFNNEADTPDNFQSRRPNTSFCFLDIRSPGLGDTAMYLCATSLPIPGLGQETQYFGPGTRLLVL.

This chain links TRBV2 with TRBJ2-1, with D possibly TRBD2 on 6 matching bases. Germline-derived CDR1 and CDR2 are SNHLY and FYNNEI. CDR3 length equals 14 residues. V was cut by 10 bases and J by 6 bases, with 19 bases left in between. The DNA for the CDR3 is TGTGCCACTCCCCGCCCGGGAGCACGCAATGAGCAGTTCTTC. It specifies CATPRPGARNEQFF.

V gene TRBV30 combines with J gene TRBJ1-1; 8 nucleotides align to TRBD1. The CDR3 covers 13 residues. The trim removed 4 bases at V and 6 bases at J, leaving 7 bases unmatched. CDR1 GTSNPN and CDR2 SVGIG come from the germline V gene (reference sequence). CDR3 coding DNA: TGTGCCTGGAAGAAACAGGGGGATTCTGAAGCTTTCTTT. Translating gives CAWKKQGDSEAFF.

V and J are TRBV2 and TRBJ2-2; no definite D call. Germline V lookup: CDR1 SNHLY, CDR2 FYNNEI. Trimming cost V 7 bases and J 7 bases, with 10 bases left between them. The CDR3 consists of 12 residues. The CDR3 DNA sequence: TGTGCCAGCAATCGTGGAATCGGGGAGCTGTTTTTT. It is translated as CASNRGIGELFF.

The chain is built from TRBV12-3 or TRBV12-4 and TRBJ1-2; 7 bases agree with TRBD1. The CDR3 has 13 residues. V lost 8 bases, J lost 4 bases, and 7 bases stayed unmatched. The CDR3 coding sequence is TGTGCCAGCCGACAGGGATCGGGCTATGGCTACACCTTC. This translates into CASRQGSGYGYTF.

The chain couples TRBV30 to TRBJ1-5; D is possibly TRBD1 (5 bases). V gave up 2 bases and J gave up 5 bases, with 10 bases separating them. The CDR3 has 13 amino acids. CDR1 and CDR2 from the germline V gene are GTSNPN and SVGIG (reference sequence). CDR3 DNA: TGTGCCTGGAGTCCGGGACGGGATCAGCCCCAGCATTTT. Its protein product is CAWSPGRDQPQHF.

This CDR3 reads CASITTGSAEAFF. The CDR3 nucleotides are TGTGCCAGCATCACGACAGGGAGCGCTGAAGCTTTCTTT. The chain joins TRBV6-2 or TRBV6-3 to TRBJ1-1; 7 nucleotides align to TRBD1. The CDR3 has 13 residues. Unmatched junction bases numbered 8, after V lost 7 bases and J lost 6 bases. Germline V gene data show CDR1 as MNHEY and CDR2 as SVGEGT.

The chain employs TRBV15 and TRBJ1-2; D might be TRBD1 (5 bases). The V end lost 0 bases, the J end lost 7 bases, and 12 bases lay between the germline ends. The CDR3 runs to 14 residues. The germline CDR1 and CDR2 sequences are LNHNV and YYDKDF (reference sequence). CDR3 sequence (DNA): TGTGCCACCAGCAGAGATTGGCAGGGCCGTGGCTACACCTTC. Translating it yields CATSRDWQGRGYTF.

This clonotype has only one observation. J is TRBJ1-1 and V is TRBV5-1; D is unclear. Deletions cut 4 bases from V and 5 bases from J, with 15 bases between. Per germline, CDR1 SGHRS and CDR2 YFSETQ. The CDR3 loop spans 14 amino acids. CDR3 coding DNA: TGCGCCAGCAGCCTCTTGGGTGGCCAGACTGAAGCTTTCTTT. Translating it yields CASSLLGGQTEAFF.

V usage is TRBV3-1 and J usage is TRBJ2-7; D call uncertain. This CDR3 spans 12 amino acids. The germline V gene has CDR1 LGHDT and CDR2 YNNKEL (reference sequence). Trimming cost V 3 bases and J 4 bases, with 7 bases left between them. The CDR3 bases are TGTGCCAGCAGCCAGGTAGGGTACGAGCAGTACTTC. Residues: CASSQVGYEQYF.

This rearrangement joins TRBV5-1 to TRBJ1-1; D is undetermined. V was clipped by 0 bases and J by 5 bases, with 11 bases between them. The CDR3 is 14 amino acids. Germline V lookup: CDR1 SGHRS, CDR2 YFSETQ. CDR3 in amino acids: CASSLAPPSTEAFF. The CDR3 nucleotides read TGCGCCAGCAGCTTGGCTCCCCCAAGTACTGAAGCTTTCTTT.

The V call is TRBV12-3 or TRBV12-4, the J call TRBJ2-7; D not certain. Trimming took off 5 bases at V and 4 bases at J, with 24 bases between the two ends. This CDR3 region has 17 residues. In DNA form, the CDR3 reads TGTGCCAGCAGTACAATGAGGACGCACGATTTACCGTACGAGCAGTACTTC. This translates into CASSTMRTHDLPYEQYF.

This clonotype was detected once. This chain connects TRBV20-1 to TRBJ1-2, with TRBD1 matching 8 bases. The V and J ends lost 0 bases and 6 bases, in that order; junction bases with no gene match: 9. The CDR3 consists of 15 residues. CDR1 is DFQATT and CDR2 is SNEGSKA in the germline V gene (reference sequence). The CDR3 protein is CSARDGRGLRNGYTF. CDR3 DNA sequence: TGCAGTGCTAGAGATGGCAGGGGGCTACGGAATGGCTACACCTTC.

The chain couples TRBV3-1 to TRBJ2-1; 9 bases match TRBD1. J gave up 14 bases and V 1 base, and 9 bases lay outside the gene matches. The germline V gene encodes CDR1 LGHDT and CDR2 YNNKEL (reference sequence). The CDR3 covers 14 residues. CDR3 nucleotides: TGTGCCAGCAGCCAAGGGGACAGGGCCTCCTTTGAGTTCTTC. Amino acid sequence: CASSQGDRASFEFF.

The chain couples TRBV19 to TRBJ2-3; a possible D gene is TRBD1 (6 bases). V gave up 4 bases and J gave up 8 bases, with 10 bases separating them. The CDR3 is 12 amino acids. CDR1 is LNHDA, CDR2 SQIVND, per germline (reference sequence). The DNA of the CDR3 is TGTGCCAGTAGTACAGGGGAACTTACGCAGTATTTT. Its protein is CASSTGELTQYF. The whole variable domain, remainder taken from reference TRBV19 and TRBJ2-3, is DGGITQSPKYLFRKEGQNVTLSCEQNLNHDAMYWYRQDPGQGLRLIYYSQIVNDFQKGDIAEGYSVSREKKESFPLTVTSAQKNPTAFYLCASSTGELTQYFGPGTRLTVL.